The 3 T cell receptor beta chains listed next were all sequenced from one sample in a study of shared clonotypes between healthy human individuals. Only in-frame clones appear in the TCRdb table, and some are missing; sequencing was by immunoSEQ multiplex PCR. The top ten clones hold roughly 0.13% of a sample with some 2 million clones, around 95% of them seen once. The specimen sequenced was naive CD4+ T cells sorted from blood. Subset noted: CD45RA+ positively selected. The receptors here all came from a man between 18 and 35 years old in good health.

The rearrangement uses TRBV11-2 and TRBJ2-7; TRBD1 matches 9 bases. The length of the CDR3 is 14 residues. The germline gives CDR1 SGHAT, CDR2 FQNNGV. Trimming at V came to 3 bases and at J to 1 base, leaving 1 base not matched to a gene. CDR3 in amino acids: CASSFGTGSYEQYF. CDR3 in DNA: TGTGCCAGCAGCTTCGGGACAGGGTCCTACGAGCAGTACTTC. Full variable domain (remainder filled in from reference TRBV11-2 and TRBJ2-7): EAGVAQSPRYKIIEKRQSVAFWCNPISGHATLYWYQQILGQGPKLLIQFQNNGVVDDSQLPKDRFSAERLKGVDSTLKIQPAKLEDSAVYLCASSFGTGSYEQYFGPGTRLTVT.

The count of this clone is one. This sequence joins TRBV5-4 and TRBJ2-7; unclear D gene. Germline values: CDR1 SGHNT, CDR2 YYREEE (reference sequence). This CDR3 has 12 residues. V dropped 2 bases and J dropped 6 bases, with 9 bases sitting between them. The CDR3 DNA is TGTGCCAGCAGCTTAACCGGCCCCGAGCAGTACTTC. Protein sequence: CASSLTGPEQYF. The full variable domain, in which reference TRBV5-4 and TRBJ2-7 provide the parts outside the CDR3, is ETGVTQSPTHLIKTRGQQVTLRCSSQSGHNTVSWYQQALGQGPQFIFQYYREEENGRGNFPPRFSGLQFPNYSSELNVNALELDDSALYLCASSLTGPEQYFGPGTRLTVT.

CDR3 residues: CASSPLGNTEAFF. Written as DNA, the CDR3 is TGTGCCAGCAGTCCGCTTGGGAACACTGAAGCTTTCTTT. The chain joins TRBV9 to TRBJ1-1, with unresolved D. Germline CDR1 reads SGDLS; CDR2 reads YYNGEE. The CDR3 length is 13 residues. The V and J ends lost 5 bases and 1 base respectively, with 9 bases between them.